This note documents a single T cell receptor beta chain sequence. Its antigen is not identified. The source of the sample is a study of T cell repertoires in cytomegalovirus infection. Turning to the study itself: Matching HLA type and CMV infection were both indicated by public TCR beta signatures. Study-wide points: There were HLA-C-restricted CMV-specific TCR beta clonotypes dominating the ex vivo response. Carriers of CMV plus the relevant HLA were identified by cumulative public TCR beta family frequency.

TCRdb reanalysed the reads using MiXCR and keeps one entry per CDR3 protein. The sample consists of roughly 630,000 distinct CDR3 sequences, 20% to 25% of them appearing once. This CDR3 comprises 14 residues. The germline V and J ends were trimmed by 3 bases and 5 bases, with 11 bases remaining between them. The germline gives CDR1 MDHEN, CDR2 SYDVKM. Sequencing used CD8+ T cells from PBMCs. The chain recombines TRBV28 with TRBJ1-5; no clear D. This receptor was obtained from a human donor in good health (CMV status not recorded). Some clones in this sample may be carry-over from other donors' samples. In DNA form, the CDR3 reads TGTGCCAGCAGTTTGTACGGGAGGGATCAGCCCCAGCATTTT. Protein sequence: CASSLYGRDQPQHF.